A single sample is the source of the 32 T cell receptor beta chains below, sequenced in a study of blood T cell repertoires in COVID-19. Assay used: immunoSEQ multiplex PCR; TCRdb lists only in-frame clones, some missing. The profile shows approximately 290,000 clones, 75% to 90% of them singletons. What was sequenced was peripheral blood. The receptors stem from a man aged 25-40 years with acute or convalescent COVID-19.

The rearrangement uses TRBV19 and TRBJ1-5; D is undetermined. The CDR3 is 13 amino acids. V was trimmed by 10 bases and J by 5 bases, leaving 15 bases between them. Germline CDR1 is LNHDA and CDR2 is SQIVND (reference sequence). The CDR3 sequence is CATKREEHQPQHF. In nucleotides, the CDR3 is TGTGCCACCAAACGGGAGGAACATCAGCCCCAGCATTTT.

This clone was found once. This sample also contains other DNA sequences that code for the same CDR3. As DNA, the CDR3 is TGTGCCAGCAGCGTAGGACAGGCAGATACGCAGTATTTT. This gives the protein CASSVGQADTQYF. The chain is built from TRBV9 and TRBJ2-3; TRBD1 might be the D (6 bases). The CDR3 contains 13 residues. V lost 0 bases and J lost 4, with 6 bases in between. CDR1 and CDR2 from the germline V gene are SGDLS and YYNGEE. The whole variable domain, filled in from reference TRBV9 and TRBJ2-3, reads DSGVTQTPKHLITATGQRVTLRCSPRSGDLSVYWYQQSLDQGLQFLIQYYNGEERAKGNILERFSAQQFPDLHSELNLSSLELGDSALYFCASSVGQADTQYFGPGTRLTVL.

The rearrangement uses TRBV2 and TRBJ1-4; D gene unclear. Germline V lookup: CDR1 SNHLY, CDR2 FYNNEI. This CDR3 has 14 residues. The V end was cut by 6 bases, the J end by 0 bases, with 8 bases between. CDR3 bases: TGTGCCAGCAGCCCCCCAGCAACTAATGAAAAACTGTTTTTT. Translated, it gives CASSPPATNEKLFF.

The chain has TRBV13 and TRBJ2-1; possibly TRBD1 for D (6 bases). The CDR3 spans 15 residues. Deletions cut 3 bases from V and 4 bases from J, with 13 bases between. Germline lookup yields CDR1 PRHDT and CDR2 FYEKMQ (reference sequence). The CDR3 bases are TGTGCCAGCAGCTTGGTCCGGGACACGTACAATGAGCAGTTCTTC. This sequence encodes CASSLVRDTYNEQFF.

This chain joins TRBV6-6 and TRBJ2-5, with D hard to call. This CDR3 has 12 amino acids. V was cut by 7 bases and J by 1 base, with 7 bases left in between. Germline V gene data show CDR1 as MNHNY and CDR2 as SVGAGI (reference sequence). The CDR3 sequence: CASTGSQETQYF. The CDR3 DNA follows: TGTGCCAGCACCGGGTCCCAAGAGACCCAGTACTTC.

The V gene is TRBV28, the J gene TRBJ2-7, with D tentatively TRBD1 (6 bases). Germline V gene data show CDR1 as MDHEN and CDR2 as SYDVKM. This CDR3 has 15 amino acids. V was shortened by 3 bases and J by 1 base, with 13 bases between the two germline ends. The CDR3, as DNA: TGTGCCAGCAGTTTTCAACAGGGTTCGTCCTACGAGCAGTACTTC. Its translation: CASSFQQGSSYEQYF.

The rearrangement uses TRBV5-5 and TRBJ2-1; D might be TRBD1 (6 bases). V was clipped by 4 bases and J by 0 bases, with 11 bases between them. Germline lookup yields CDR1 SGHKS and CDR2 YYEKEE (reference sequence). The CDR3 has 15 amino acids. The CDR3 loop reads CASSPGESSYNEQFF. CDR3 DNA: TGTGCCAGCAGCCCAGGGGAGAGCTCCTACAATGAGCAGTTCTTC.

CDR3 amino acids: CASSRGWDRGNQPQHF. For the CDR3, the DNA is TGTGCCAGCAGCCGCGGGTGGGATAGAGGGAATCAGCCCCAGCATTTT. The V gene is TRBV3-1 (or the pseudogene TRBV3-2), the J gene TRBJ1-5; D ambiguous. The CDR3 runs 16 residues. Germline V gene lookup returns CDR1 LGHDT and CDR2 YNNKEL (reference sequence). V was cut by 4 bases and J by 4 bases, with 17 bases left in between.

CDR3 DNA: TGTGCCAGCAGTCCCGGGGGGCCCTCGGGCGGCGAAAAACTGTTTTTT. This sequence encodes CASSPGGPSGGEKLFF. V and J are TRBV6-6 and TRBJ1-4, with D possibly TRBD1 on 6 matching bases. This CDR3 comprises 16 residues. Trimming cost V 5 bases and J 8 bases, with 21 bases left between them. CDR1 is MNHNY, CDR2 SVGAGI, per germline (reference sequence).

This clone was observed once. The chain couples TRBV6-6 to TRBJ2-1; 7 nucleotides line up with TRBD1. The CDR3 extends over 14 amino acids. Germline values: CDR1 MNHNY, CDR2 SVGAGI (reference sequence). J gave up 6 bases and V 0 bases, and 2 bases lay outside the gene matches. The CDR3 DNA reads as TGTGCCAGCAGTTACTCACAGGGGATCAATGAGCAGTTCTTC. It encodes CASSYSQGINEQFF.

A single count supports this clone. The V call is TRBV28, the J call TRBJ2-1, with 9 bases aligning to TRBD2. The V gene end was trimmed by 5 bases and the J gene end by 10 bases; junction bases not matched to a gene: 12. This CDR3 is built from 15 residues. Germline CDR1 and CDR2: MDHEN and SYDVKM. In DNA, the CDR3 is TGTGCCAGCAGTCTAGCGGGGATTACCCTCGGGGAGCAGTTCTTC. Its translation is CASSLAGITLGEQFF. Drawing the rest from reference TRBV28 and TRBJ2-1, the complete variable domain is DVKVTQSSRYLVKRTGEKVFLECVQDMDHENMFWYRQDPGLGLRLIYFSYDVKMKEKGDIPEGYSVSREKKERFSLILESASTNQTSMYLCASSLAGITLGEQFFGPGTRLTVL.

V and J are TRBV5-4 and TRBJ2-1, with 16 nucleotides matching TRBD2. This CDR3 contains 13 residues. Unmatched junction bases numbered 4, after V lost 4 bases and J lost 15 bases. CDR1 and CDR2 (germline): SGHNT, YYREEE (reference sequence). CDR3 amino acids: CASSGGLAGGPFF. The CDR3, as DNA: TGTGCCAGCAGCGGGGGACTAGCGGGAGGGCCGTTCTTC. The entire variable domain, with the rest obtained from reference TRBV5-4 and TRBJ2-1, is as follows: ETGVTQSPTHLIKTRGQQVTLRCSSQSGHNTVSWYQQALGQGPQFIFQYYREEENGRGNFPPRFSGLQFPNYSSELNVNALELDDSALYLCASSGGLAGGPFFGPGTRLTVL.

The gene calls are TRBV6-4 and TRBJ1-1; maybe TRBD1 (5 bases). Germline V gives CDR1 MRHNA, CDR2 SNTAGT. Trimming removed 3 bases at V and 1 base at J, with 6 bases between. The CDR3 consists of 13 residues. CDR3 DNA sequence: TGTGCCAGCAGTGAGGGGCAGAACACTGAAGCTTTCTTT. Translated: CASSEGQNTEAFF.

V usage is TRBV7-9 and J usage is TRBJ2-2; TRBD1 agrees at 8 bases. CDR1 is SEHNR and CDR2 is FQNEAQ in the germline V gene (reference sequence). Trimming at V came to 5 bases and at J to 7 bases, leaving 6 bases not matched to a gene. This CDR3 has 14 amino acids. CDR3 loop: CASSADRGNGELFF. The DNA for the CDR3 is TGTGCCAGCAGCGCCGACAGGGGTAACGGGGAGCTGTTTTTT.

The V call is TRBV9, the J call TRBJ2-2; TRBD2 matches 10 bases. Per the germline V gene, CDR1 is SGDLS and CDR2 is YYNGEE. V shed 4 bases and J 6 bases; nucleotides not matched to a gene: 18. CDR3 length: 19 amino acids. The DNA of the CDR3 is TGTGCCAGCAGCACACCCGGAGCTAGCGGGAGATGGGTGGCCGGGGAGCTGTTTTTT. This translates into CASSTPGASGRWVAGELFF.

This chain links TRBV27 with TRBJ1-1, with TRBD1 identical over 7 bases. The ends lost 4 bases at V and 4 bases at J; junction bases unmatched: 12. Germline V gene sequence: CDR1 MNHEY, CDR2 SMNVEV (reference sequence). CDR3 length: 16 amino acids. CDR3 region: CASSSRQGPGGTEAFF. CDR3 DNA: TGTGCCAGCAGTTCTCGACAGGGCCCAGGAGGCACTGAAGCTTTCTTT.

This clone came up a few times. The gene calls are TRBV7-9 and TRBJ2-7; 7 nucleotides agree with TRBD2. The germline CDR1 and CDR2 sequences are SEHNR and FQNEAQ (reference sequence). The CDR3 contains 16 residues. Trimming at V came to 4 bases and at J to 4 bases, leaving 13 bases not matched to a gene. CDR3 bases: TGTGCCAGCAGCTCTTCCTTAGGGGCGGGAGCATACGAGCAGTACTTC. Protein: CASSSSLGAGAYEQYF. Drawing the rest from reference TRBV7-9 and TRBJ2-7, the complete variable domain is DTGVSQNPRHKITKRGQNVTFRCDPISEHNRLYWYRQTLGQGPEFLTYFQNEAQLEKSRLLSDRFSAERPKGSFSTLEIQRTEQGDSAMYLCASSSSLGAGAYEQYFGPGTRLTVT.

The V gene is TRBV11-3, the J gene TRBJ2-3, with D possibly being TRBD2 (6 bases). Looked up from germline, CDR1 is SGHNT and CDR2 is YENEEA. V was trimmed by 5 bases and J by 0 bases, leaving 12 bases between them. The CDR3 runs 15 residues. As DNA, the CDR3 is TGTGCCAGCAGCGCGGGGACTCTCAGCACAGATACGCAGTATTTT. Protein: CASSAGTLSTDTQYF.

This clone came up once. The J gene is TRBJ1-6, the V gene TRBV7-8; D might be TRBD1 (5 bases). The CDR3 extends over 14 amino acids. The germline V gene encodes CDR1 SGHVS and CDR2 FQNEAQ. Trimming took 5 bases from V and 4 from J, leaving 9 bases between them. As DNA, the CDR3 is TGTGCCAGCAGCCAAGACAGTTATAATTCACCCCTCCACTTT. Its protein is CASSQDSYNSPLHF.

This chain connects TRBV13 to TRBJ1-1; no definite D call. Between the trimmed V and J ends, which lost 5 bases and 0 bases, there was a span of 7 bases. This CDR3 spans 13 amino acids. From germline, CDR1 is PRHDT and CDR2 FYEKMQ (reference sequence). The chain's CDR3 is CASSPILNTEAFF. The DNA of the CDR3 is TGTGCCAGCAGCCCCATTTTGAACACTGAAGCTTTCTTT.

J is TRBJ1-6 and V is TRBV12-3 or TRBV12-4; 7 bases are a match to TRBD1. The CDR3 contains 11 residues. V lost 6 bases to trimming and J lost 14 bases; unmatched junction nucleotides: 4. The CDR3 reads CASSDRDTLHF. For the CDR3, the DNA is TGTGCCAGCAGCGACAGGGACACCCTCCACTTT.

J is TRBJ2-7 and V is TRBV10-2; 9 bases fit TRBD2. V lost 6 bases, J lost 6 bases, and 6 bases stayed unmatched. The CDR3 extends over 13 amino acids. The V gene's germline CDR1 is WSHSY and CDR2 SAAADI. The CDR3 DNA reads TGCGCCAGCAGGCTAGCGGGAAACCCCGAGCAGTACTTC. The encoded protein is CASRLAGNPEQYF.

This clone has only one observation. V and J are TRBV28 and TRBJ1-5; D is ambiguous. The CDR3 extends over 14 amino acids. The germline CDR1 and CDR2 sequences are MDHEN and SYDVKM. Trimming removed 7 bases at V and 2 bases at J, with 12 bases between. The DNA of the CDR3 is TGTGCCAGCAACCACGGGTTGGGCAATCAGCCCCAGCATTTT. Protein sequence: CASNHGLGNQPQHF.

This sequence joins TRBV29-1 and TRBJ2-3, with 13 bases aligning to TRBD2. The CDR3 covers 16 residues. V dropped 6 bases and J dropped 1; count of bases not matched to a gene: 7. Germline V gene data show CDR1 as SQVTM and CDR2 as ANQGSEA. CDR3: CSVGTGLAGGTDTQYF. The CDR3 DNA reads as TGCAGCGTCGGAACTGGACTAGCGGGGGGCACAGATACGCAGTATTTT.

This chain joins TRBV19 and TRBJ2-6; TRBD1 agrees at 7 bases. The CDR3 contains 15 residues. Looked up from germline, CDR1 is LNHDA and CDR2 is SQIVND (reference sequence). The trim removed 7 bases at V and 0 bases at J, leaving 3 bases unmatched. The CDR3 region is CASNWDSSGANVLTF. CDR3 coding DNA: TGTGCCAGTAATTGGGACAGCTCTGGGGCCAACGTCCTGACTTTC.

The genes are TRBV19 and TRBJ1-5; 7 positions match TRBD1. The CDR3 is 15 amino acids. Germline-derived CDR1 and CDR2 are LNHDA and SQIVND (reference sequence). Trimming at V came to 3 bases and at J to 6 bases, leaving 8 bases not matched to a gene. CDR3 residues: CASSILDREVQPQHF. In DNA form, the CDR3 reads TGTGCCAGTAGTATTCTTGACAGGGAGGTTCAGCCCCAGCATTTT.

Here the CDR3 reads CAWSVRAGSNTGELFF. For the CDR3, the DNA is TGTGCCTGGAGTGTAAGGGCGGGGTCCAACACCGGGGAGCTGTTTTTT. The V call is TRBV30, the J call TRBJ2-2, with D possibly matching TRBD2 (6 bases). CDR3 size: 16 residues. The V gene's germline CDR1 is GTSNPN and CDR2 SVGIG (reference sequence). The V end was cut by 0 bases, the J end by 2 bases, with 13 bases between.

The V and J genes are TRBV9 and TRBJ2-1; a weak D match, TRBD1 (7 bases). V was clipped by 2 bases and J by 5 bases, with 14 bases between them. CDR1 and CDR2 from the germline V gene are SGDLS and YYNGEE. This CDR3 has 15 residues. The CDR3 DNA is TGTGCCAGCAGCGTGGAGGGGGCGAGAAACAATGAGCAGTTCTTC. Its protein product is CASSVEGARNNEQFF.

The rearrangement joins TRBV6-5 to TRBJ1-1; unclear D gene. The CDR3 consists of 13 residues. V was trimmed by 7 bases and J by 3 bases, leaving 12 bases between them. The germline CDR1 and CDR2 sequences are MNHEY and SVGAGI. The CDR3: CASKQERHTEAFF. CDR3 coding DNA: TGTGCCAGCAAGCAGGAAAGACACACTGAAGCTTTCTTT.

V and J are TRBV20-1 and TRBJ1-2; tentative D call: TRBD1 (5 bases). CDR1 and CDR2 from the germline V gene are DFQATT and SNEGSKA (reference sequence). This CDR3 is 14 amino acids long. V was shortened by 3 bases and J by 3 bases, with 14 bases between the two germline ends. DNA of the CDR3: TGCAGTGCTAGTAGCCAGGGAGGCGACTATGGCTACACCTTC. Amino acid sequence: CSASSQGGDYGYTF.

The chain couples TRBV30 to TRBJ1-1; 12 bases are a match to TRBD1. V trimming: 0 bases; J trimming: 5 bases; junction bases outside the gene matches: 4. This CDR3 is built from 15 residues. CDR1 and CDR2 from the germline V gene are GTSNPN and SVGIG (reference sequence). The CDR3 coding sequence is TGTGCCTGGAGTGTACGGGACAGGGGGCGAACTGAAGCTTTCTTT. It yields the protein CAWSVRDRGRTEAFF.

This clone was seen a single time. The CDR3 region is CASCSGSSHNEQFF. The CDR3 nucleotides are TGTGCCAGCTGTAGCGGGAGTTCCCACAATGAGCAGTTCTTC. The chain links TRBV28 to TRBJ2-1; TRBD2 matches 9 bases. The CDR3 extends over 14 amino acids. The germline gives CDR1 MDHEN, CDR2 SYDVKM. J was trimmed by 5 bases and V by 8 bases; bases with no gene match: 7.